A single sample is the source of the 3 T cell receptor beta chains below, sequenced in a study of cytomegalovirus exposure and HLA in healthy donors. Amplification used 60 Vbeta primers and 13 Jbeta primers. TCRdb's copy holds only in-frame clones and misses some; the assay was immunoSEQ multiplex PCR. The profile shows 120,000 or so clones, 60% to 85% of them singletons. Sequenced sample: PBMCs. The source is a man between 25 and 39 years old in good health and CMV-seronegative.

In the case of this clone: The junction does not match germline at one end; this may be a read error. This CDR3 is CTSSQTTRPSGNTIYF. As DNA, the CDR3 is TGTACCAGCAGCCAGACGACAAGGCCCTCTGGAAACACCATATATTTT. V usage is TRBV7-9 and J usage is TRBJ1-3; D not certain. Germline CDR1 and CDR2: SEHNR and FQNEAQ (reference sequence). The length of the CDR3 is 16 residues. Using reference TRBV7-9 and TRBJ1-3 for the parts outside the CDR3, the full variable domain is DTGVSQNPRHKITKRGQNVTFRCDPISEHNRLYWYRQTLGQGPEFLTYFQNEAQLEKSRLLSDRFSAERPKGSFSTLEIQRTEQGDSAMYLCTSSQTTRPSGNTIYFGEGSWLTVV.

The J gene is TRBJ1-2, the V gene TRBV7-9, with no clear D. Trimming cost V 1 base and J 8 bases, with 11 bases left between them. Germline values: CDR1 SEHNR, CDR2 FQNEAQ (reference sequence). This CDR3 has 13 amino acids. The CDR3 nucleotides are TGTGCCAGCAGCTTAGGGCGGGAAACGGGCTACACCTTC. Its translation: CASSLGRETGYTF.

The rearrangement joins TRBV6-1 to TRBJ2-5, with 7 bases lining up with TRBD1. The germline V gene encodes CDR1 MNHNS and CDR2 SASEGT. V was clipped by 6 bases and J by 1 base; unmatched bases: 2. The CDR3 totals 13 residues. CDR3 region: CASRQGPQETQYF. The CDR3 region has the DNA TGTGCCAGCAGACAGGGGCCCCAAGAGACCCAGTACTTC.